This passage covers 7 T cell receptor beta chains from one sample sequenced in a study of T-cell memory formation after mild COVID-19. One entry per CDR3 protein results from TCRdb running MiXCR on the 5' RACE reads. Of some 450,000 distinct CDR3 sequences listed, over 15% were seen once; the top ten hold approximately 21%. Sequences were obtained from PBMCs or a T cell subset sorted from them (not recorded which). The receptors shown here come from a man younger than 35 who had mild COVID-19 (a few samples of this study predate the infection). Cell type and time point are not known.

This rearrangement joins TRBV9 to TRBJ1-2; D gene uncertain. There are 13 residues in the CDR3. V lost 3 bases and J 4 bases, leaving 10 bases between the germline ends. Per germline, CDR1 SGDLS and CDR2 YYNGEE. CDR3 sequence: CASSGPRSYGYTF. The CDR3 region has the DNA TGTGCCAGCAGCGGTCCCAGGTCCTATGGCTACACCTTC. Combining the CDR3 with reference TRBV9 and TRBJ1-2 gives the whole variable domain DSGVTQTPKHLITATGQRVTLRCSPRSGDLSVYWYQQSLDQGLQFLIQYYNGEERAKGNILERFSAQQFPDLHSELNLSSLELGDSALYFCASSGPRSYGYTFGSGTRLTVV.

V gene TRBV4-1 combines with J gene TRBJ2-3, with D hard to call. CDR3 length: 16 amino acids. Germline-derived CDR1 and CDR2 are MGHRA and YSYEKL. The V and J ends lost 1 base and 1 base respectively, with 12 bases between them. The CDR3 DNA reads as TGCGCCAGCAGCCAAGTGTCGCAGGACCGCACAGATACGCAGTATTTT. Translated: CASSQVSQDRTDTQYF.

The chain recombines TRBV7-9 with TRBJ2-2; the D gene could be TRBD1 or TRBD2 (5 bases each). The CDR3 consists of 16 residues. Trimming removed 2 bases at V and 7 bases at J, with 17 bases between. Germline V CDR1 and CDR2: SEHNR, FQNEAQ (reference sequence). CDR3 in DNA: TGTGCCAGCAGCTTAAGGGACGCAACACAATTCGGGGAGCTGTTTTTT. It translates to CASSLRDATQFGELFF.

This clonotype occurred many times. CDR3 amino acids: CASSLGRRGGRFVDEQFF. DNA of the CDR3: TGTGCCAGCAGCTTAGGGAGGCGCGGGGGAAGGTTCGTCGATGAGCAGTTCTTC. This chain uses TRBV7-2 with TRBJ2-1; 7 bases are shared with TRBD2. V trimming: 1 base; J trimming: 8 bases; junction bases outside the gene matches: 17. Germline loops: CDR1 SGHTA, CDR2 FQGNSA. The CDR3 runs to 18 residues.

This chain connects TRBV19 to TRBJ1-1; D is unresolved. The V end was cut by 4 bases, the J end by 3 bases, with 15 bases between. This CDR3 contains 15 residues. Germline CDR1 and CDR2: LNHDA and SQIVND (reference sequence). The CDR3 protein is CASSRYSIPDTEAFF. The CDR3 DNA is TGTGCCAGTAGTAGATACTCAATTCCGGACACTGAAGCTTTCTTT.

The chain employs TRBV9 and TRBJ1-4; 8 bases fit TRBD1. The germline V gene encodes CDR1 SGDLS and CDR2 YYNGEE. The CDR3 is 15 residues long. V lost 1 base and J lost 3; bases outside the gene matches: 2. The chain's CDR3 is CASSVKGQANEKLFF. CDR3 coding DNA: TGTGCCAGCAGCGTAAAGGGACAGGCTAATGAAAAACTGTTTTTT.

The genes are TRBV6-5 and TRBJ1-6, with 8 bases that match TRBD1. CDR1 MNHEY and CDR2 SVGAGI come from the germline V gene. There are 17 residues in the CDR3. J gave up 9 bases and V 2 bases, and 12 bases lay outside the gene matches. The CDR3 here is CASSYRGQDISGSPLHF. The DNA for the CDR3 is TGTGCCAGCAGTTACAGGGGACAGGACATATCGGGTTCACCCCTCCACTTT.